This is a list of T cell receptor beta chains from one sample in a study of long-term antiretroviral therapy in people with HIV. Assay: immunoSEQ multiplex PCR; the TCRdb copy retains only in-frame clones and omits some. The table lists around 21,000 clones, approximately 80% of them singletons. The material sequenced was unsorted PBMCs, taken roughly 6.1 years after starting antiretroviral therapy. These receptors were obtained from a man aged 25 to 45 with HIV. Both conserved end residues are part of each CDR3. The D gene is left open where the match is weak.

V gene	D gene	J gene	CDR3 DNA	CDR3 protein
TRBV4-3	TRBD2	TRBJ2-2	TGCGCCAGCAGCACAGGGGGGGGACTTCTAGCGGGAGGGCCGGGAACCGGGGAGCTGTTTTTT	CASSTGGGLLAGGPGTGELFF
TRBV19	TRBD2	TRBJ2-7	TGTGCCAGTAGACCTAGCGGGAGAACGCGCGAGCAGTACTTC	CASRPSGRTREQYF
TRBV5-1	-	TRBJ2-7	TGCGCCAGCAGCCCCGGACCGAAGGACGAGCAGTACTTC	CASSPGPKDEQYF
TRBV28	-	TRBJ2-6	TGTGCCAGCAGTCCCAACCCTTGGGACCCCAGGCCTGGGGCCAACGTCCTGACTTTC	CASSPNPWDPRPGANVLTF
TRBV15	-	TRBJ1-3	TGTGCCACCAGCACTAGGGCCCCCTCTGGAAACACCATATATTTT	CATSTRAPSGNTIYF
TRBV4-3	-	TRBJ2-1	TGCGCCAGCAGCCAAGATTCGGGGATGCCCGATGAGCAGTTCTTC	CASSQDSGMPDEQFF
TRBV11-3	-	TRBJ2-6	TGTGCCAGCAGCTTAGACGGCGTCCTGACTTTC	CASSLDGVLTF
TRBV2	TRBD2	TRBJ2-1	TGTGCCAGCAGAGGGACTAGTAGGGCCTACAATGAGCAGTTCTTC	CASRGTSRAYNEQFF
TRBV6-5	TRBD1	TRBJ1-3	TGTGCCAGCAGTTACTCGAACAGGGGGCAAAACACCATATATTTT	CASSYSNRGQNTIYF
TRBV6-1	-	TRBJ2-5	TGTGCCAGCCGGGAAGCGACGTACCAAGAGACCCAGTACTTC	CASREATYQETQYF
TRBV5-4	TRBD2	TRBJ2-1	TGTGCCAGCACCACATATGGGGGTAGCGGGAGAGGCAATGAGCAGTTCTTC	CASTTYGGSGRGNEQFF
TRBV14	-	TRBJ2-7	TGTGCCAGCAGCCAAGATGGGACGATTACCTACGAGCAGTACTTC	CASSQDGTITYEQYF
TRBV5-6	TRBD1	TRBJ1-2	TGTGCCAGCAGCTTAACAGGGGCAATAGAGGAAGGCTACACCTTC	CASSLTGAIEEGYTF
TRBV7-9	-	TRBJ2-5	TGTGCCAGCAGCTTGGGCAACCAAGAGGCCCAGTACTTC	CASSLGNQEAQYF
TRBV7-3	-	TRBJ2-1	TGTGCCAGCAGCTCAGGCTCCTACAATGAGCAGTTCTTC	CASSSGSYNEQFF